Each of the 10 T cell receptor beta chains below was sequenced from the same sample in a study of CD8+CD57+ T cells in acquired aplastic anemia. Investigators profiled TCR beta VDJ and CDR3 from genomic DNA template. MiXCR, applied by TCRdb to the reads, yields one record per CDR3 protein. The table records hundreds of thousands of distinct CDR3 sequences, 55% to 75% of them present only once. Source material: sorted CD4+, CD8+, or CD8+CD57+ T cells (not recorded which) from PBMCs. Every receptor here comes from a human donor in good health, serving as a control.

The V call is TRBV7-9, the J call TRBJ1-1; 8 nucleotides align to TRBD1. The V segment lost 5 bases and the J segment 14 bases; nucleotides outside the gene matches: 16. Germline lookup yields CDR1 SEHNR and CDR2 FQNEAQ (reference sequence). The length of the CDR3 is 14 residues. This CDR3 is CASSVDREDGDTFF. CDR3 nucleotides: TGTGCCAGCAGCGTGGACAGGGAGGACGGCGACACCTTCTTT.

This chain connects TRBV10-3 to TRBJ1-1, with D tentatively TRBD1 (5 bases). The CDR3 is 15 residues long. Germline CDR1 reads ENHRY; CDR2 reads SYGVKD. The V gene lost 0 bases and the J gene lost 8 bases, with 16 bases spanning the gap. This chain's CDR3 is CAISESGPAGEEAFF. DNA of the CDR3: TGTGCCATCAGTGAGTCAGGGCCAGCGGGGGAGGAAGCTTTCTTT.

This clonotype has just one count. The gene calls are TRBV20-1 and TRBJ2-7, with D perhaps TRBD2 (6 bases). The germline V gene has CDR1 DFQATT and CDR2 SNEGSKA (reference sequence). The CDR3 has 13 residues. V was cut by 6 bases and J by 0 bases, with 12 bases left in between. The CDR3 nucleotides read TGCAGTGCAAAGGGACTGAGCTCCTACGAGCAGTACTTC. It codes for CSAKGLSSYEQYF.

The CDR3 protein is CASSSRTSPYNEQFF. The DNA for the CDR3 is TGTGCCAGTAGTAGTAGAACCTCGCCCTACAATGAGCAGTTCTTC. The chain uses TRBV19 and TRBJ2-1; no clear D. The CDR3 runs to 15 residues. The V end lost 4 bases, the J end lost 2 bases, and 12 bases lay between the germline ends. Germline V CDR1 and CDR2: LNHDA, SQIVND (reference sequence).

The rearrangement joins TRBV7-3 to TRBJ2-2, with D unresolved. CDR3 length: 16 amino acids. Trimming stripped 6 bases from V and 0 bases from J, with 14 bases between. The germline CDR1 and CDR2 sequences are SGHTA and FQGTGA. The CDR3 nucleotides are TGTGCCAGCAGTCCTACCATGGGGACGAACACCGGGGAGCTGTTTTTT. Its translation: CASSPTMGTNTGELFF. The full variable domain, its missing parts supplied by reference TRBV7-3 and TRBJ2-2, is GAGVSQTPSNKVTEKGKYVELRCDPISGHTALYWYRQSLGQGPEFLIYFQGTGAADDSGLPNDRFFAVRPEGSVSTLKIQRTERGDSAVYLCASSPTMGTNTGELFFGEGSRLTVL.

As to this clonotype: A much larger clone lies a single base off, so this may be a read error. The chain couples TRBV5-6 to TRBJ1-1, with 8 bases identical to TRBD1. Germline V gene sequence: CDR1 SGHDT, CDR2 YYEEEE. The CDR3 is 18 amino acids. V was clipped by 0 bases and J by 0 bases; unmatched bases: 10. The CDR3 nucleotides read TGTGCCAGCAGCTTGGTTTTGGACAGGGAACGTCTGAACACTGAAGCTTTCTTT. Amino acid sequence: CASSLVLDRERLNTEAFF. Full variable domain (rest looked up from reference TRBV5-6 and TRBJ1-1): DAGVTQSPTHLIKTRGQQVTLRCSPKSGHDTVSWYQQALGQGPQFIFQYYEEEERQRGNFPDRFSGHQFPNYSSELNVNALLLGDSALYLCASSLVLDRERLNTEAFFGQGTRLTVV.

To note about this clonotype: The CDR3 end shows no conserved phenylalanine or tryptophan, and so a read error is likely. The DNA is omitted, as the CDR3 cannot be located on it reliably, and the CDR3 follows TCRdb's listing. The chain recombines TRBV7-2 with TRBJ2-5; the table's D call of TRBD2 was not tested on the DNA. Germline V gene sequence: CDR1 SGHTA, CDR2 FQGNSA. The CDR3 has 14 amino acids, counting both end residues. The CDR3 spells CASSLGVSQDYRYI.

V usage is TRBV7-2 and J usage is TRBJ2-5; 9 nucleotides agree with TRBD2. The CDR3 extends over 16 amino acids. Germline V gene sequence: CDR1 SGHTA, CDR2 FQGNSA. V shed 4 bases and J 5 bases; nucleotides not matched to a gene: 11. The CDR3 is CASSSARAGGRETQYF. The CDR3 region has the DNA TGTGCCAGCAGCTCCGCACGAGCGGGGGGTAGGGAGACCCAGTACTTC.

A word on this clonotype: A read error may explain this, as a much larger clone is one base away. This sequence joins TRBV20-1 and TRBJ2-4; 8 bases line up with TRBD2. Germline V gene lookup returns CDR1 DFQATT and CDR2 SNEGSKA (reference sequence). CDR3 length: 14 residues. CDR3 coding DNA: TGCAGTGCTACCGGGGGGGCAACGAAGAACATTCGGTACTTC. Protein product: CSATGGATKNIRYF.

The chain links TRBV14 to TRBJ2-5; D not certain. Germline V gene lookup returns CDR1 SGHDN and CDR2 FVKESK. The V end was cut by 4 bases, the J end by 5 bases, with 20 bases between. The CDR3 covers 16 residues. The CDR3 is CASSLPQTSPRETQYF. The CDR3 DNA is TGTGCCAGCAGCCTCCCCCAGACGTCCCCTAGGGAGACCCAGTACTTC.